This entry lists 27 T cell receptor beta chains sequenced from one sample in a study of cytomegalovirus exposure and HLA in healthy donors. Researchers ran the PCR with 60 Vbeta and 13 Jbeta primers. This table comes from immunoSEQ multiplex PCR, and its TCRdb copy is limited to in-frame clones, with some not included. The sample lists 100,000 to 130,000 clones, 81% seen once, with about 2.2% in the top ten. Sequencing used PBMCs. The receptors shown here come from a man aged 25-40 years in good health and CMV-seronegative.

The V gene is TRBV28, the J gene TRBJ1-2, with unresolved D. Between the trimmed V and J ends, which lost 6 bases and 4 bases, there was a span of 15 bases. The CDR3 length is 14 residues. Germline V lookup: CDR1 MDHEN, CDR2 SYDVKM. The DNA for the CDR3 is TGTGCCAGCAGCCCCTTTGTCTTCCCCTATGGCTACACCTTC. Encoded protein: CASSPFVFPYGYTF.

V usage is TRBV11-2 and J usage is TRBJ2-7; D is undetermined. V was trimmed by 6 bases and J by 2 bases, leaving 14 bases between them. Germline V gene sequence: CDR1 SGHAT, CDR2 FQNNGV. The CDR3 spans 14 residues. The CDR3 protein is CASSPWASPYEQYF. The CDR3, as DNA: TGTGCCAGCAGTCCCTGGGCCTCGCCCTACGAGCAGTACTTC.

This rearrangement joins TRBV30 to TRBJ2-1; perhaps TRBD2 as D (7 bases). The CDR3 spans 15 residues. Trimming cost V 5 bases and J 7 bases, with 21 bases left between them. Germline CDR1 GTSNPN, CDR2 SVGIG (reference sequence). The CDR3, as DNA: TGTGCCTGGGGGGTCGGGGGGCTAGCGAGGAATGAGCAGTTCTTC. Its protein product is CAWGVGGLARNEQFF.

The CDR3 DNA reads TGTGCCAGCACCCGGACTAGCGGCACCTACGAGCAGTACTTC. The encoded protein is CASTRTSGTYEQYF. The chain carries TRBV6-5 and TRBJ2-7, with 10 bases identical to TRBD2. Germline CDR1 reads MNHEY; CDR2 reads SVGAGI. The CDR3 loop spans 14 amino acids. V lost 7 bases and J lost 2; bases outside the gene matches: 5.

The CDR3: CASLGNRYTEAFF. The DNA for the CDR3 is TGTGCCAGTCTGGGGAACAGGTACACTGAAGCTTTCTTT. The chain couples TRBV28 to TRBJ1-1; TRBD1 is a possible D gene (5 bases). This CDR3 has 13 residues. The V end lost 9 bases, the J end lost 3 bases, and 14 bases lay between the germline ends. Germline V gene lookup returns CDR1 MDHEN and CDR2 SYDVKM.

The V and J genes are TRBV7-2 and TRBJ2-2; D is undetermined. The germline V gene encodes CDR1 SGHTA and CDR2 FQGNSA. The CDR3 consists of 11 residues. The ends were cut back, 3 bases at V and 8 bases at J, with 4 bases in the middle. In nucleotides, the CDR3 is TGTGCCAGCAGCTTCGGGGGGGAGCTGTTTTTT. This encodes CASSFGGELFF.

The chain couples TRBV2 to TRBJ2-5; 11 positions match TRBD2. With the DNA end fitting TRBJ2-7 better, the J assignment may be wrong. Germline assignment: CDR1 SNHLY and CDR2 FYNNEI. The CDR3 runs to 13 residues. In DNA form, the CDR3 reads TGTGCCAGTCAAGGACTAGCGGGCTACGAGCAGTACTTC. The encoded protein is CASQGLAGYEQYF.

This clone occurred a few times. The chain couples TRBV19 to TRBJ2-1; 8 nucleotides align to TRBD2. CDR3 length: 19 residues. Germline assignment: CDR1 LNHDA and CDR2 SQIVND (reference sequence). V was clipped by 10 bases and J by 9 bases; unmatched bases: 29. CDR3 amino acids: CAIPREEGRTGGPYGEQFF. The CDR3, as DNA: TGTGCCATCCCGAGAGAAGAAGGAAGGACGGGAGGGCCCTATGGTGAGCAGTTCTTC.

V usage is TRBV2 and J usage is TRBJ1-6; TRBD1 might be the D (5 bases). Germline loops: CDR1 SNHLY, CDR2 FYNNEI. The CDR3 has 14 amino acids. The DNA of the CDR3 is TGTGCTACTAGCGGGGGTTACCCGGATTCACCCCTCCACTTT. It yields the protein CATSGGYPDSPLHF. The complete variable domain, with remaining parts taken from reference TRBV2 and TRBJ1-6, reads EPEVTQTPSHQVTQMGQEVILRCVPISNHLYFYWYRQILGQKVEFLVSFYNNEISEKSEIFDDQFSVERPDGSNFTLKIRSTKLEDSAMYFCATSGGYPDSPLHFGNGTRLTVT.

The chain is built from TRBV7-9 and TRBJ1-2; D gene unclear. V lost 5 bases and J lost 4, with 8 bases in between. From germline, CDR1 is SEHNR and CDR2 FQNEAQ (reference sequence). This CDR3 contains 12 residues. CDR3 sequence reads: CASSPGGYGYTF. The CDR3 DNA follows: TGTGCCAGCAGCCCCGGCGGCTATGGCTACACCTTC.

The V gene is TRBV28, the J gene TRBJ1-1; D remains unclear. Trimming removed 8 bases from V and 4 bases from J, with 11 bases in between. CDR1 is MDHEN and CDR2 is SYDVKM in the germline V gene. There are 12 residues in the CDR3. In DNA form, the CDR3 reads TGTGCCAGCCGGACGGGAGGCACTGAAGCTTTCTTT. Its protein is CASRTGGTEAFF.

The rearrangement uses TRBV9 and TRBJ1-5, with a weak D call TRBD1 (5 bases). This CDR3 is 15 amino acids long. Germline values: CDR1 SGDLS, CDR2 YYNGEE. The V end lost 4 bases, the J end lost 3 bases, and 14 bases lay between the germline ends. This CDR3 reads CASSLGGYDNQPQHF. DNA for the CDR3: TGTGCCAGCAGCTTGGGGGGTTACGACAATCAGCCCCAGCATTTT.

The CDR3 DNA reads as TGCGCCAGCAGCCCCGGGGTTGGGACTAATGAAAAACTGTTTTTT. Its protein is CASSPGVGTNEKLFF. The chain carries TRBV4-1 and TRBJ1-4; D remains unclear. V was shortened by 4 bases and J by 2 bases, with 11 bases between the two germline ends. There are 15 residues in the CDR3. Germline assignment: CDR1 MGHRA and CDR2 YSYEKL.

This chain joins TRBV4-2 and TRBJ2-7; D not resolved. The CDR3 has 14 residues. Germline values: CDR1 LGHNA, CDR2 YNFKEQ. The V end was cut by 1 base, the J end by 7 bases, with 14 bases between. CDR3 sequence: CASSQGFIAGEQYF. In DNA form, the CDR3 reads TGTGCCAGCAGCCAAGGATTTATAGCTGGAGAGCAGTACTTC.

CDR3 in DNA: TGTGCCAGCAGCTTGAGAAGCGGGGGCGGGTACGGGAATGAGCAGTTCTTC. It yields the protein CASSLRSGGGYGNEQFF. The rearrangement uses TRBV5-4 and TRBJ2-1; 8 nucleotides match TRBD2. The CDR3 runs to 17 residues. Per germline, CDR1 SGHNT and CDR2 YYREEE (reference sequence). Trimming took 1 base from V and 7 from J; bases not matched to a gene: 13.

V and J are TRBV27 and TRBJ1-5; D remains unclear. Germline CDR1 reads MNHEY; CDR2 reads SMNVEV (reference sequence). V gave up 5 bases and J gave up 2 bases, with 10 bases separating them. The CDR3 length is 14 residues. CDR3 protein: CASSPDTGNQPQHF. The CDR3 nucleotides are TGTGCCAGCAGTCCCGATACGGGCAATCAGCCCCAGCATTTT.

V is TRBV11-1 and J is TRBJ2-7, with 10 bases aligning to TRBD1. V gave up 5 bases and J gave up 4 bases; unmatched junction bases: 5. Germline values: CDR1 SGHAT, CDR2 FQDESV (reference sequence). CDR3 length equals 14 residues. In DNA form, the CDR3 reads TGTGCCAGCAGCCTGGGACAGGGGCTGTACGAGCAGTACTTC. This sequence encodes CASSLGQGLYEQYF.

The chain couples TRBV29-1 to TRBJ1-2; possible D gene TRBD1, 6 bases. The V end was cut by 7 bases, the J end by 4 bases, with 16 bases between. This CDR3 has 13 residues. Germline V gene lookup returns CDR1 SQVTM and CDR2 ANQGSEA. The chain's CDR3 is CSAVQGGTYGYTF. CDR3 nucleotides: TGCAGCGCGGTACAGGGTGGGACCTATGGCTACACCTTC.

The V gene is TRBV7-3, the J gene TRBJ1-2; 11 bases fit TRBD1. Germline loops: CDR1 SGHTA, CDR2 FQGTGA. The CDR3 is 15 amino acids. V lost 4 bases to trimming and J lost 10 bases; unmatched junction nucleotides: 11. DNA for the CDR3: TGTGCCAGCAGCTACAGCGCCGGGACAGGGGGTATCTACACCTTC. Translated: CASSYSAGTGGIYTF.

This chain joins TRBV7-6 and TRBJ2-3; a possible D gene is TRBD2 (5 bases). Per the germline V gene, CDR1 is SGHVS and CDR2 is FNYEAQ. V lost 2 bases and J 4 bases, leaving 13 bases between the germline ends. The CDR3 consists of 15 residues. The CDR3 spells CASSLQDLASDTQYF. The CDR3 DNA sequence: TGTGCCAGCAGCTTACAGGACCTAGCATCAGATACGCAGTATTTT.

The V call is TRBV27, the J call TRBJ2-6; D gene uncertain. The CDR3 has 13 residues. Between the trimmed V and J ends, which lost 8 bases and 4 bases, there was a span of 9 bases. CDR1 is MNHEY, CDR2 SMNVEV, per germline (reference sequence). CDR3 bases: TGTGCCAGCCGTCCCACAGGGGCCAACGTCCTGACTTTC. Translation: CASRPTGANVLTF.

CDR3 in DNA: TGTGCCAGCAGTTACTGGACAGGAGGTGGAACCTACACCTTC. The encoded protein is CASSYWTGGGTYTF. J is TRBJ1-2 and V is TRBV6-5; 7 nucleotides align to TRBD1. Germline CDR1 MNHEY, CDR2 SVGAGI. The J segment lost 10 bases and the V segment lost 1 base, leaving 9 bases of the junction unmatched. This CDR3 spans 14 amino acids.

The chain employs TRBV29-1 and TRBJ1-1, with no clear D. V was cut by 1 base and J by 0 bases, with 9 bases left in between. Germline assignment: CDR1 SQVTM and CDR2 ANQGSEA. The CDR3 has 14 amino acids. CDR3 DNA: TGCAGCGTTGAAGGTTCGTCTATGAACACTGAAGCTTTCTTT. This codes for CSVEGSSMNTEAFF. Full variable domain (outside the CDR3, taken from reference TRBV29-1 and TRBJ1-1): SAVISQKPSRDICQRGTSLTIQCQVDSQVTMMFWYRQQPGQSLTLIATANQGSEATYESGFVIDKFPISRPNLTFSTLTVSNMSPEDSSIYLCSVEGSSMNTEAFFGQGTRLTVV.

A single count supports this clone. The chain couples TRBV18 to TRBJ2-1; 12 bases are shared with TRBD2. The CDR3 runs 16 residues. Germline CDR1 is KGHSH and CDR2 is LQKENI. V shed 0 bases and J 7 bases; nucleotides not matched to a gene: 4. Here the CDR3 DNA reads TGTGCCAGCTCACCACCCACTAGCGGGAGGTTAAATGAGCAGTTCTTC. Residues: CASSPPTSGRLNEQFF.

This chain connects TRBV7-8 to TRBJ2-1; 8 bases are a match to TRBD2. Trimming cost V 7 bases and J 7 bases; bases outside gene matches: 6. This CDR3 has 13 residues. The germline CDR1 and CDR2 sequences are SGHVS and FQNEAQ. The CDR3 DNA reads TGTGCCAGCATCCGGGGGGGGCGAAATGAGCAGTTCTTC. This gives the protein CASIRGGRNEQFF.

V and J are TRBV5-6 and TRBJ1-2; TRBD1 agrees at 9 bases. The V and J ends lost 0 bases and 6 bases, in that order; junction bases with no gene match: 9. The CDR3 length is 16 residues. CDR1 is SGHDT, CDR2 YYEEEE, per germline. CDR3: CASSLANGQGFHGYTF. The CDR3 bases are TGTGCCAGCAGCTTGGCCAACGGACAGGGGTTCCATGGCTACACCTTC. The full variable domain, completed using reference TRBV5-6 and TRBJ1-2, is DAGVTQSPTHLIKTRGQQVTLRCSPKSGHDTVSWYQQALGQGPQFIFQYYEEEERQRGNFPDRFSGHQFPNYSSELNVNALLLGDSALYLCASSLANGQGFHGYTFGSGTRLTVV.

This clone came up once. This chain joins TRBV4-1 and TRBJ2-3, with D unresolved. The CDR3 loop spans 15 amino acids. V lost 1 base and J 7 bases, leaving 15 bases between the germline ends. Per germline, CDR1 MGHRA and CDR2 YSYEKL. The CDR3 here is CASSQGVAGMNTQYF. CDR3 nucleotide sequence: TGCGCCAGCAGCCAAGGGGTGGCAGGCATGAATACGCAGTATTTT.